Presented here are 20 T cell receptor beta chains from one specimen sequenced in a study of blood T cell repertoires in COVID-19. This table comes from immunoSEQ multiplex PCR, and its TCRdb copy is limited to in-frame clones, with some not included. The data hold 250,000 to 300,000 clones, with over 80% observed a single time. The sequenced sample was PBMCs or T cells enriched from blood (not recorded which). The source of these receptors is a human donor in a cohort exposed to, infected with or recovered from COVID-19 (not recorded which). The donor label of this sample is uncertain.

The chain couples TRBV7-2 to TRBJ1-1, with TRBD1 matching over 9 bases. Germline CDR1 is SGHTA and CDR2 is FQGNSA. This CDR3 is 14 amino acids long. Losses at the gene ends were 1 base for V and 7 bases for J; bases not matched to a gene: 4. Written as DNA, the CDR3 is TGTGCCAGCAGCTTAGACAGGGGGCGGGATGAAGCTTTCTTT. Translation: CASSLDRGRDEAFF.

The J gene is TRBJ2-5, the V gene TRBV2; 10 bases match TRBD2. V gave up 8 bases and J gave up 2 bases; unmatched junction bases: 2. The germline gives CDR1 SNHLY, CDR2 FYNNEI. This CDR3 comprises 13 residues. CDR3 amino acids: CASCSGGQETQYF. CDR3 in DNA: TGTGCCAGCTGTAGCGGGGGGCAAGAGACCCAGTACTTC. The variable domain in full, with the rest retrieved from reference TRBV2 and TRBJ2-5, is EPEVTQTPSHQVTQMGQEVILRCVPISNHLYFYWYRQILGQKVEFLVSFYNNEISEKSEIFDDQFSVERPDGSNFTLKIRSTKLEDSAMYFCASCSGGQETQYFGPGTRLLVL.

The V and J genes are TRBV4-1 and TRBJ1-5, with 9 bases identical to TRBD1. Trimming took 4 bases from V and 3 from J; bases not matched to a gene: 7. This CDR3 contains 16 residues. Germline V gene sequence: CDR1 MGHRA, CDR2 YSYEKL. The CDR3 DNA is TGCGCCAGCAGCCCATCCGGGACAGGGCCCAATCAGCCCCAGCATTTT. Residues: CASSPSGTGPNQPQHF.

J is TRBJ1-2 and V is TRBV9; a possible D gene is TRBD1 (5 bases). Trimming removed 0 bases at V and 4 bases at J, with 10 bases between. The germline V gene has CDR1 SGDLS and CDR2 YYNGEE. This CDR3 is 14 amino acids long. The CDR3 nucleotides are TGTGCCAGCAGCGTAGGGGCGGGACCCTATGGCTACACCTTC. Translation gives CASSVGAGPYGYTF.

The genes are TRBV19 and TRBJ1-1, with D perhaps matching TRBD1 (5 bases). The ends were cut back, 7 bases at V and 0 bases at J, with 12 bases in the middle. The CDR3 is 14 residues long. Germline assignment: CDR1 LNHDA and CDR2 SQIVND (reference sequence). In DNA form, the CDR3 reads TGTGCCAGTACCATGCAGGGCATGAACACTGAAGCTTTCTTT. It yields the protein CASTMQGMNTEAFF.

This chain connects TRBV7-7 to TRBJ2-5, with D possibly TRBD2 on 5 matching bases. Trimming took 1 base from V and 4 from J, leaving 7 bases between them. Germline assignment: CDR1 SSHAT and CDR2 FNYEAQ (reference sequence). There are 13 residues in the CDR3. DNA of the CDR3: TGTGCCAGCAGCTTAGGAGGGCGAGAGACCCAGTACTTC. Encoded protein: CASSLGGRETQYF.

This chain uses TRBV5-4 with TRBJ2-7; 7 positions agree with TRBD1. Looked up from germline, CDR1 is SGHNT and CDR2 is YYREEE (reference sequence). Trimming removed 0 bases from V and 3 bases from J; junction bases left unmatched: 3. The CDR3 consists of 14 residues. CDR3 residues: CASSLDRDSYEQYF. Written as DNA, the CDR3 is TGTGCCAGCAGCTTGGACCGGGACAGCTACGAGCAGTACTTC.

This chain uses TRBV11-2 with TRBJ2-7; a possible D gene is TRBD1 (5 bases). Germline V CDR1 and CDR2: SGHAT, FQNNGV. The V gene lost 2 bases and the J gene lost 1 base, with 9 bases spanning the gap. The CDR3 spans 14 residues. This CDR3 reads CASSLPSGSYEQYF. The CDR3 bases are TGTGCCAGCAGCTTACCCTCAGGGTCCTACGAGCAGTACTTC. Together with reference TRBV11-2 and TRBJ2-7, the CDR3 gives the full variable domain: EAGVAQSPRYKIIEKRQSVAFWCNPISGHATLYWYQQILGQGPKLLIQFQNNGVVDDSQLPKDRFSAERLKGVDSTLKIQPAKLEDSAVYLCASSLPSGSYEQYFGPGTRLTVT.

CDR3 sequence reads: CASSPQGGGETQYF. The CDR3 DNA reads TGTGCCAGCAGCCCCCAAGGCGGGGGGGAGACCCAGTACTTC. This chain joins TRBV7-9 and TRBJ2-5, with 8 bases aligning to TRBD2. The CDR3 sequence is 14 residues long. V shed 5 bases and J 5 bases; nucleotides not matched to a gene: 7. Germline-derived CDR1 and CDR2 are SEHNR and FQNEAQ (reference sequence). The whole variable domain, remainder taken from reference TRBV7-9 and TRBJ2-5, is DTGVSQNPRHKITKRGQNVTFRCDPISEHNRLYWYRQTLGQGPEFLTYFQNEAQLEKSRLLSDRFSAERPKGSFSTLEIQRTEQGDSAMYLCASSPQGGGETQYFGPGTRLLVL.

The V and J genes are TRBV27 and TRBJ2-2; the match to TRBD1 covers 7 bases. Germline V gives CDR1 MNHEY, CDR2 SMNVEV (reference sequence). J was trimmed by 7 bases and V by 7 bases; bases with no gene match: 9. This CDR3 contains 14 residues. CDR3 nucleotides: TGTGCCAGCAAGGGGCAGGGGGTGATCGGGGAGCTGTTTTTT. It translates to CASKGQGVIGELFF.

The rearrangement uses TRBV7-9 and TRBJ1-2; D perhaps matches TRBD1 (5 bases). Germline CDR1 SEHNR, CDR2 FQNEAQ (reference sequence). The V gene lost 1 base and the J gene lost 8 bases, with 11 bases spanning the gap. The CDR3 covers 13 residues. The DNA for the CDR3 is TGTGCCAGCAGCTTAGGGTGGGACTCCGGCTACACCTTC. Its protein is CASSLGWDSGYTF.

This chain joins TRBV18 and TRBJ1-1; TRBD1 matches at 11 bases. The CDR3 sequence is 18 residues long. Per the germline V gene, CDR1 is KGHSH and CDR2 is LQKENI. V gave up 4 bases and J gave up 5 bases; unmatched junction bases: 15. The CDR3 nucleotides read TGTGCCAGCTCACGGGACAGGGGGAAGCCGGAGGGTAGGACTGAAGCTTTCTTT. It codes for CASSRDRGKPEGRTEAFF.

In this sample, this clone turned up once. V and J are TRBV19 and TRBJ2-7, with a tentative D call TRBD2 (6 bases). The germline V and J ends were trimmed by 3 bases and 0 bases, with 15 bases remaining between them. Per the germline V gene, CDR1 is LNHDA and CDR2 is SQIVND (reference sequence). This CDR3 spans 16 amino acids. The CDR3 region is CASSIFGGGTSYEQYF. The CDR3 bases are TGTGCCAGTAGTATTTTCGGTGGGGGGACCTCCTACGAGCAGTACTTC.

J is TRBJ1-2 and V is TRBV9; D is uncertain. The CDR3 spans 15 residues. CDR1 SGDLS and CDR2 YYNGEE come from the germline V gene. V was cut by 0 bases and J by 2 bases, with 11 bases left in between. CDR3 bases: TGTGCCAGCAGCGTAGTTCCACAGCGGAACTATGGCTACACCTTC. Translating it yields CASSVVPQRNYGYTF.

V gene TRBV6-5 combines with J gene TRBJ2-3; D is unclear. Germline CDR1 MNHEY, CDR2 SVGAGI. CDR3 length equals 14 residues. V was trimmed by 6 bases and J by 5 bases, leaving 15 bases between them. Here the CDR3 reads CASRQDPPGDTQYF. The DNA for the CDR3 is TGTGCCAGCAGGCAAGACCCCCCAGGAGATACGCAGTATTTT.

The chain combines TRBV30 with TRBJ2-7; tentative D call: TRBD1 (6 bases). V dropped 5 bases and J dropped 3 bases, with 8 bases sitting between them. The CDR3 runs to 11 residues. Germline V CDR1 and CDR2: GTSNPN, SVGIG (reference sequence). For the CDR3, the DNA is TGTGCCTGGGGGACAAGCTACGAGCAGTACTTC. Amino acids: CAWGTSYEQYF.

The CDR3 sequence is CASSLEGGANNSPLHF. CDR3 sequence (DNA): TGTGCCAGCAGCTTGGAGGGGGGGGCGAATAATTCACCCCTCCACTTT. The chain couples TRBV5-4 to TRBJ1-6; a possible D gene is TRBD1 (6 bases). The CDR3 sequence is 16 residues long. V lost 0 bases to trimming and J lost 5 bases, with 12 bases between them. Per the germline V gene, CDR1 is SGHNT and CDR2 is YYREEE (reference sequence).

The chain has TRBV19 and TRBJ1-3; D not resolved. CDR3 length: 13 amino acids. Germline V gene lookup returns CDR1 LNHDA and CDR2 SQIVND (reference sequence). The V end was cut by 11 bases, the J end by 0 bases, with 11 bases between. CDR3 sequence: CASRVISGNTIYF. The CDR3 DNA reads TGTGCCTCTCGGGTAATCTCTGGAAACACCATATATTTT.

V usage is TRBV19 and J usage is TRBJ1-2; perhaps TRBD1 as D (6 bases). CDR1 and CDR2 (germline): LNHDA, SQIVND (reference sequence). Trimming left V 0 bases short and J 6 bases short, with 17 bases between. The CDR3 is made up of 16 amino acids. For the CDR3, the DNA is TGTGCCAGTAGTATAGATCTCGGACAGCCTCTCCATGGCTACACCTTC. Amino acids: CASSIDLGQPLHGYTF.

The V gene is TRBV29-1, the J gene TRBJ1-1; no firm D call. The CDR3 extends over 13 amino acids. Germline lookup yields CDR1 SQVTM and CDR2 ANQGSEA. With 4 bases removed from V and 0 bases from J, the gap between germline ends came to 9 bases. CDR3 nucleotide sequence: TGCAGCGTTGTGCAGACTATGAACACTGAAGCTTTCTTT. This gives the protein CSVVQTMNTEAFF.